The clone carrying this TCR beta chain was observed once. The trim removed 4 bases at V and 10 bases at J, leaving 10 bases unmatched. Germline CDR1 is SGHDT and CDR2 is YYEEEE. This CDR3 is built from 15 residues. These data are taken from a study of blood T cell repertoires in COVID-19. Across the study: Some COVID-19 samples were acute and others convalescent; all came from the United States, Italy and Spain. Sample material is recorded as cDNA or gDNA derived from T cells, B-cell-depleted T cells, or PBMCs.

How the authors handled the data: By means of reference gene primer amplification, nucleated cell counts were estimated. TCRdb's copy holds only in-frame clones and misses some; the assay was immunoSEQ multiplex PCR. From that table come the V and J calls and clone size; the DNA was used to work out D and trimming. The table records over 300,000 clones, about 89% of them present only once. Sequencing was carried out using peripheral blood. The source of this sequence is a man aged 18-30 years who had recovered from COVID-19. The rearrangement joins TRBV5-6 to TRBJ1-6, with 8 positions matching TRBD1. The CDR3 spells CASSHADRDKSPLHF. The CDR3 DNA sequence: TGTGCCAGCAGCCACGCGGACAGGGACAAGTCACCCCTCCACTTT.